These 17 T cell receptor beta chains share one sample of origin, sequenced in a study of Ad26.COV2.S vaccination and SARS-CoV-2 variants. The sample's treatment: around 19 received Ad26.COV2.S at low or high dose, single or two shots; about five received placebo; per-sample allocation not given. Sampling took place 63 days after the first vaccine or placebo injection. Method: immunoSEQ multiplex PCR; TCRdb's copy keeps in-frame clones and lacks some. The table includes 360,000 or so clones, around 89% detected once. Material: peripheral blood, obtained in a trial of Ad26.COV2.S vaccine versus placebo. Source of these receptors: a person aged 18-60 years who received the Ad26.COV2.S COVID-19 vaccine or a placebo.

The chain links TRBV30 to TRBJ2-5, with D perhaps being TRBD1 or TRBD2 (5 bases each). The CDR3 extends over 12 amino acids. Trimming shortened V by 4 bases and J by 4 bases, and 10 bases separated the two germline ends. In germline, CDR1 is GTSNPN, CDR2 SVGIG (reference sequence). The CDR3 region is CAWTTGTETQYF. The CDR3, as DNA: TGTGCCTGGACTACGGGGACAGAGACCCAGTACTTC.

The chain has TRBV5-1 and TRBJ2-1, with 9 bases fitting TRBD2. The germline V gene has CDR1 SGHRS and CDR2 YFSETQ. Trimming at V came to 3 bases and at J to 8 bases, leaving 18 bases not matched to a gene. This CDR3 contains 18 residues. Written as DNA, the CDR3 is TGCGCCAGCAGCTACGCTTATAGGACGACTAGCGGTGTGGATGAGCAGTTCTTC. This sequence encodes CASSYAYRTTSGVDEQFF.

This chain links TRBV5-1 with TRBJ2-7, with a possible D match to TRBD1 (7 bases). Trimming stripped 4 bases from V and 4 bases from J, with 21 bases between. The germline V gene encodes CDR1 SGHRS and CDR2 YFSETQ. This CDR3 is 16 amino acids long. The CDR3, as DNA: TGCGCCAGCAGCGGAAAAGGGACCCAGGGGGGTTACGAGCAGTACTTC. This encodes CASSGKGTQGGYEQYF.

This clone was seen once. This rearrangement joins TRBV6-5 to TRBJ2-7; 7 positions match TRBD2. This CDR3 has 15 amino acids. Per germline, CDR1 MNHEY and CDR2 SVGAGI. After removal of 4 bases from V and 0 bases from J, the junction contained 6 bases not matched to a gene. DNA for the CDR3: TGTGCCAGCAGTTCGATACGCGGGAGCTCCTACGAGCAGTACTTC. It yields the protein CASSSIRGSSYEQYF.

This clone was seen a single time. CDR3 sequence reads: CASSTSRQGPSNQPQHF. DNA for the CDR3: TGTGCCAGTAGTACCTCCCGACAGGGGCCTAGCAATCAGCCCCAGCATTTT. The chain joins TRBV19 to TRBJ1-5; TRBD1 matches at 8 bases. CDR3 length equals 17 residues. With V trimmed by 4 bases and J by 0 bases, 8 bases remained unmatched. Germline V lookup: CDR1 LNHDA, CDR2 SQIVND (reference sequence).

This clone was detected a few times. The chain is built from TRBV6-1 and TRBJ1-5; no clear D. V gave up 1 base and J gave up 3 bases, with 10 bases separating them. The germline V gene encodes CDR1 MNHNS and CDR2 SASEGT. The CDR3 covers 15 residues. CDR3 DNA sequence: TGTGCCAGCAGTGAAGAAGACGGAAACAATCAGCCCCAGCATTTT. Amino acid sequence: CASSEEDGNNQPQHF.

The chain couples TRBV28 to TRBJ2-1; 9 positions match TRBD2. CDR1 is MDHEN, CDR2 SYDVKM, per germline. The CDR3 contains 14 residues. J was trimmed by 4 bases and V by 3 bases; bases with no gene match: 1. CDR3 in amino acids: CASSLTSGYNEQFF. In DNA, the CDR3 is TGTGCCAGCAGTTTGACTAGCGGTTACAATGAGCAGTTCTTC.

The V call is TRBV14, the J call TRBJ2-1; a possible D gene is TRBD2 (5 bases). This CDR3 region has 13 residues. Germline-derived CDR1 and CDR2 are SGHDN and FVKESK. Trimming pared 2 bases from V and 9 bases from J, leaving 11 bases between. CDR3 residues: CASSQLRAGEQFF. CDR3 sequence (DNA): TGTGCCAGCAGCCAACTGAGGGCCGGTGAGCAGTTCTTC.

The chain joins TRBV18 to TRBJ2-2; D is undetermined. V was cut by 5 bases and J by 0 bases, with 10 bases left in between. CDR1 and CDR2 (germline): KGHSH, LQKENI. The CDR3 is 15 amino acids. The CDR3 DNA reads TGTGCCAGCTCAACAACCGCAGCGAACACCGGGGAGCTGTTTTTT. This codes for CASSTTAANTGELFF.

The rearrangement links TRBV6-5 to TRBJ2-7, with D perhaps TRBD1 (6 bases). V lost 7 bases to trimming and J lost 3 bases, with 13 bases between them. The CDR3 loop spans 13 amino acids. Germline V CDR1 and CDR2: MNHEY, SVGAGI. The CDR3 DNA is TGTGCCAGCAAGACAGGAAACTTCTACGAGCAGTACTTC. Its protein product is CASKTGNFYEQYF.

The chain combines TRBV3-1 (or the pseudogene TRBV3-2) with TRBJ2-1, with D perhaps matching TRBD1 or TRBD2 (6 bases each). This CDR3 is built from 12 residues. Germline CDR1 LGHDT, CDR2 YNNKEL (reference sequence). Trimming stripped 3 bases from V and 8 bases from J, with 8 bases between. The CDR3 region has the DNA TGTGCCAGCAGCCAGGGGGGCGATGAGCAGTTCTTC. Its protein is CASSQGGDEQFF.

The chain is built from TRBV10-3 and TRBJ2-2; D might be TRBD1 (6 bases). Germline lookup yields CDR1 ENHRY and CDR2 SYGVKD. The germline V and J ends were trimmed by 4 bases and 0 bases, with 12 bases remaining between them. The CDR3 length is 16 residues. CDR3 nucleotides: TGTGCCATCAGTGCCAGAGGGGGACCGAACACCGGGGAGCTGTTTTTT. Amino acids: CAISARGGPNTGELFF.

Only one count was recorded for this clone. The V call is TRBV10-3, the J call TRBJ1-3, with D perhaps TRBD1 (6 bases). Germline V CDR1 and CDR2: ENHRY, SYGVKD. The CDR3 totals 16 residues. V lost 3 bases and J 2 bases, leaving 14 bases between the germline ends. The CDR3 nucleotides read TGTGCCATCAGTGAAAGGGGGACAAACGCTGGAAACACCATATATTTT. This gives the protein CAISERGTNAGNTIYF.

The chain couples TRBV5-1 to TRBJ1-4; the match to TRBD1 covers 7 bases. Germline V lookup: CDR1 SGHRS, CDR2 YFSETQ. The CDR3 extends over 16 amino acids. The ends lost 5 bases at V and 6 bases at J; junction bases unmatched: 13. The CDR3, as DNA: TGCGCCAGCAGTCCGGGACAGAGTCCTGGTTATGAAAAACTGTTTTTT. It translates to CASSPGQSPGYEKLFF.

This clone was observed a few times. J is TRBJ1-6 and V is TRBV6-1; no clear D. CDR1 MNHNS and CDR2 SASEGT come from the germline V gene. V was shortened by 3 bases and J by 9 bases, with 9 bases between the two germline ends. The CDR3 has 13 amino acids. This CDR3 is CASSDGMFSPLHF. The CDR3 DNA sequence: TGTGCCAGCAGTGACGGAATGTTTTCACCCCTCCACTTT.

CDR3 bases: TGTGCCAGCAGCTTAGTAGCGGGAGGAGTCAATGAGCAGTTCTTC. Protein product: CASSLVAGGVNEQFF. The chain carries TRBV7-8 and TRBJ2-1; 10 bases map to TRBD2. The CDR3 loop spans 15 amino acids. J gave up 6 bases and V 1 base, and 3 bases lay outside the gene matches. Germline CDR1 SGHVS, CDR2 FQNEAQ.

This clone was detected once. The CDR3: CASRGGGTKNIQYF. As DNA, the CDR3 is TGTGCCAGCAGAGGAGGGGGGACCAAAAACATTCAGTACTTC. The genes are TRBV28 and TRBJ2-4, with D perhaps given as TRBD1 or TRBD2 (6 bases each). The CDR3 length is 14 residues. Germline V gene data show CDR1 as MDHEN and CDR2 as SYDVKM. Trimming cost V 6 bases and J 2 bases, with 11 bases left between them.